The clone carrying this T cell receptor beta chain showed up just a few times. The junction shows a germline mismatch at one end, possibly a read error. This entry is derived from a study of blood T cell repertoires in COVID-19. Study summary: From the United States, Italy and Spain came samples of acute and convalescent COVID-19. PBMCs, B-cell-depleted T cells, or T cells provided the cDNA or gDNA that made up the material.

Original methodology: Amplification from reference gene primers served as the basis for estimated nucleated cell counts. Profiled with immunoSEQ multiplex PCR; TCRdb holds only in-frame clones, not every one. That table supplies the V and J calls and clone size; D and trimming were determined from the DNA. The sample lists 150,000 to 200,000 clones, approximately 91% seen once, with roughly 5% in the top ten. There are 16 residues in the CDR3. Per germline, CDR1 SGHNT and CDR2 YYREEE (reference sequence). This chain uses TRBV5-4 with TRBJ1-2; perhaps TRBD1 as D (6 bases). The sample taken for sequencing was peripheral blood. The TCR comes from a man between 18 and 35 years old with COVID-19, enrolled during active disease. This chain's CDR3 is CASSLGAGPANYGYTF. DNA for the CDR3: TGTGCCAGCAGTTTGGGGGCAGGGCCAGCTAACTATGGCTACACCTTC.